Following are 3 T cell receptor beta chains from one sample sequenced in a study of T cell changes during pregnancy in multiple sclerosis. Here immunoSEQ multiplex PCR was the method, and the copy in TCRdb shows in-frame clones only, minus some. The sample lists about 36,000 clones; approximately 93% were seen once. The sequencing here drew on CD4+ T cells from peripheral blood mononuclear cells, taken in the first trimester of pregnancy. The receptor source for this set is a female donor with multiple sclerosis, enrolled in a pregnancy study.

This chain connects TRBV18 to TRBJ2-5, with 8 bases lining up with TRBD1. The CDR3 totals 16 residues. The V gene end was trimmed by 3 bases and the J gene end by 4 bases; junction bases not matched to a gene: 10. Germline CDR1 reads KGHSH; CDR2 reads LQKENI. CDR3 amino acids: CASSPPQGALGETQYF. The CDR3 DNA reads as TGTGCCAGCTCACCTCCGCAGGGGGCGCTGGGAGAGACCCAGTACTTC.

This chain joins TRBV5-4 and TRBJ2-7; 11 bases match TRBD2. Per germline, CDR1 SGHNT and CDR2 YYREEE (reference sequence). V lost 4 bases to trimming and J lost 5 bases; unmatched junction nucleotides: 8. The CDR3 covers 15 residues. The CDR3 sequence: CASSSSGGAWDEQYF. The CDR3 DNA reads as TGTGCCAGCAGCAGTAGCGGGGGGGCCTGGGACGAGCAGTACTTC. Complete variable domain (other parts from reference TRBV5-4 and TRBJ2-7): ETGVTQSPTHLIKTRGQQVTLRCSSQSGHNTVSWYQQALGQGPQFIFQYYREEENGRGNFPPRFSGLQFPNYSSELNVNALELDDSALYLCASSSSGGAWDEQYFGPGTRLTVT.

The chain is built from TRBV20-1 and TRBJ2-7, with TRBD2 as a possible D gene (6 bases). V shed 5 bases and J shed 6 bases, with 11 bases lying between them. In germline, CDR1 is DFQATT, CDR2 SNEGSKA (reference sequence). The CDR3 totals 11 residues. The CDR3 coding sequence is TGCAGTGCTCGGTCAGCGGGCGAGCAGTACTTC. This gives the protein CSARSAGEQYF.